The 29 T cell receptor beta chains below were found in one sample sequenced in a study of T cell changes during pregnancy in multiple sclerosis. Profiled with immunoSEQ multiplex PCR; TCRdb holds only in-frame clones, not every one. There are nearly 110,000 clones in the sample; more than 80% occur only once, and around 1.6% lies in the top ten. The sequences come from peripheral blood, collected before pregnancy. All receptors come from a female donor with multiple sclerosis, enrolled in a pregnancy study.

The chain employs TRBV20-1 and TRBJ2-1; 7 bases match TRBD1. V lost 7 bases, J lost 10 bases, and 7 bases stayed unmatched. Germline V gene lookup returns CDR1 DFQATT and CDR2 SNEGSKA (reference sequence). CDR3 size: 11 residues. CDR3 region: CSVTGVGEQFF. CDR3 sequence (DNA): TGCAGTGTAACAGGGGTGGGGGAGCAGTTCTTC.

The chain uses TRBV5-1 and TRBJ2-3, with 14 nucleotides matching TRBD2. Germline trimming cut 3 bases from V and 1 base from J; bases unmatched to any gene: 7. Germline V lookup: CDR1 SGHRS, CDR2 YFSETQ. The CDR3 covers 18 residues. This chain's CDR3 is CASSSGLAGVSGTDTQYF. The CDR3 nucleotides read TGCGCCAGCAGCTCGGGACTAGCGGGGGTGTCTGGCACAGATACGCAGTATTTT.

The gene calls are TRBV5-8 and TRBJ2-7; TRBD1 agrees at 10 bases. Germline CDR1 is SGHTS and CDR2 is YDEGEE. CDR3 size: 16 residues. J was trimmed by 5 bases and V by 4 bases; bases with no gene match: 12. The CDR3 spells CASSKRTTGGGDEQYF. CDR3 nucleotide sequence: TGTGCCAGCAGCAAACGGACGACAGGGGGCGGCGACGAGCAGTACTTC. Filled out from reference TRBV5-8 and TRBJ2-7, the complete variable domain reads EAGVTQSPTHLIKTRGQQATLRCSPISGHTSVYWYQQALGLGLQFLLWYDEGEERNRGNFPPRFSGRQFPNYSSELNVNALELEDSALYLCASSKRTTGGGDEQYFGPGTRLTVT.

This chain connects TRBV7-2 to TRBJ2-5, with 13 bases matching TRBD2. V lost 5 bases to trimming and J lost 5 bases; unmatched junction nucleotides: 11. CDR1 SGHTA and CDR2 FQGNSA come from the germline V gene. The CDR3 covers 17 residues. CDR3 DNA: TGTGCCAGCAGCCAACTAGCGGGGGGGCGACCCGGGGAGACCCAGTACTTC. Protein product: CASSQLAGGRPGETQYF. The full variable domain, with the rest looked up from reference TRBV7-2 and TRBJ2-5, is GAGVSQSPSNKVTEKGKDVELRCDPISGHTALYWYRQSLGQGLEFLIYFQGNSAPDKSGLPSDRFSAERTGGSVSTLTIQRTQQEDSAVYLCASSQLAGGRPGETQYFGPGTRLLVL.

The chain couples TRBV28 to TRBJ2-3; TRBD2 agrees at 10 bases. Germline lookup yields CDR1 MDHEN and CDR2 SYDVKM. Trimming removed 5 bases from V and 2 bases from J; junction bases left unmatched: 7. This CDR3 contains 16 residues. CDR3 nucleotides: TGTGCCAGCAGTCGGGGACTAGCGAGACCCACAGATACGCAGTATTTT. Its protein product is CASSRGLARPTDTQYF.

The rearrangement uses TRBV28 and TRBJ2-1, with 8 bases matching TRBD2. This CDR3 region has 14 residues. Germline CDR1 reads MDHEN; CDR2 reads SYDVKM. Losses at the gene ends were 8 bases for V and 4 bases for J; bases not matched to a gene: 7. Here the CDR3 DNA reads TGTGCCAGCCTCACTAGCGGCATATACAATGAGCAGTTCTTC. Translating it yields CASLTSGIYNEQFF. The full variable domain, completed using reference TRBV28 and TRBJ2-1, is DVKVTQSSRYLVKRTGEKVFLECVQDMDHENMFWYRQDPGLGLRLIYFSYDVKMKEKGDIPEGYSVSREKKERFSLILESASTNQTSMYLCASLTSGIYNEQFFGPGTRLTVL.

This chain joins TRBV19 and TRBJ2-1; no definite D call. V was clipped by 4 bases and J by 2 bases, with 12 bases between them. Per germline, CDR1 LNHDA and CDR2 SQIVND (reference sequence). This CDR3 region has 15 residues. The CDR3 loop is CASSSETSAYNEQFF. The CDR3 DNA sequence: TGTGCCAGTAGTAGCGAAACCTCCGCCTACAATGAGCAGTTCTTC.

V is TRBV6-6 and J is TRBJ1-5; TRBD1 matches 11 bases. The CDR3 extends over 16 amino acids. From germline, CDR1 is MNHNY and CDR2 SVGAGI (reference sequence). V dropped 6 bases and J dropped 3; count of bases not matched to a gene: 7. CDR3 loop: CASSLDRGPFNQPQHF. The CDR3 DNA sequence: TGTGCCAGCAGCCTGGACAGGGGGCCCTTCAATCAGCCCCAGCATTTT.

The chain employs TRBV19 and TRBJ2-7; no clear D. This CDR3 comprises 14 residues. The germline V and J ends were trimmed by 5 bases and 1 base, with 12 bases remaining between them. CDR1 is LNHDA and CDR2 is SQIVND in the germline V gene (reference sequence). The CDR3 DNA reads TGTGCCAGTAGTTTCCTTGGGCCTTCCTACGAGCAGTACTTC. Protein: CASSFLGPSYEQYF.

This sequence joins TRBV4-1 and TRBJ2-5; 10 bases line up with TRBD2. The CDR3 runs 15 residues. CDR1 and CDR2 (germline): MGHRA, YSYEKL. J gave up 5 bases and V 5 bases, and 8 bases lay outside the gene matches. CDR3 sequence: CASSGLAGEMETQYF. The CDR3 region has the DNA TGCGCCAGCAGCGGTCTAGCGGGAGAGATGGAGACCCAGTACTTC.

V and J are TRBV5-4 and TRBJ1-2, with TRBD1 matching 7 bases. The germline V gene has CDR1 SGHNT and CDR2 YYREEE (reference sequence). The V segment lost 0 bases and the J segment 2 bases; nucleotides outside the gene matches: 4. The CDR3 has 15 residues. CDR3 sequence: CASSLVDRDNYGYTF. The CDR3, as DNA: TGTGCCAGCAGCTTGGTTGACAGGGACAACTATGGCTACACCTTC.

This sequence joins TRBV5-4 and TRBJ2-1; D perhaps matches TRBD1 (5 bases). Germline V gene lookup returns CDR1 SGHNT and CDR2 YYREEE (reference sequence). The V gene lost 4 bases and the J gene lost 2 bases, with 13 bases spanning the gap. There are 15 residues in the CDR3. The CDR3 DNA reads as TGTGCCAGCAGCCAAACAGGTAAAACCTACAATGAGCAGTTCTTC. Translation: CASSQTGKTYNEQFF.

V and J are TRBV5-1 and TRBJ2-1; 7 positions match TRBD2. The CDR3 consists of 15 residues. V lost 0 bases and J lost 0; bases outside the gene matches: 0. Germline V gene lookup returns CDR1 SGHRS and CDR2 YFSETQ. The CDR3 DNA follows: TGCGCCAGCAGCTTGGAGCGGGGCTCCTACAATGAGCAGTTCTTC. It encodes CASSLERGSYNEQFF.

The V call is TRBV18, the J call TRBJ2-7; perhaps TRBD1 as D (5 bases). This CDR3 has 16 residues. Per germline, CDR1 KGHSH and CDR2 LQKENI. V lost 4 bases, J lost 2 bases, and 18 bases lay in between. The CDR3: CASSQQVEGRPYEQYF. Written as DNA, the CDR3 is TGTGCCAGCTCACAACAGGTGGAAGGACGCCCCTACGAGCAGTACTTC.

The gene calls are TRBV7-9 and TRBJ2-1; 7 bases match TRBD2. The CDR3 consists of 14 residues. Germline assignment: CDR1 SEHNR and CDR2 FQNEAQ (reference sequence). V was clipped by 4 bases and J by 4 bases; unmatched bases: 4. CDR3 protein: CASSWIAGYNEQFF. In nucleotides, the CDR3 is TGTGCCAGCAGCTGGATAGCGGGTTACAATGAGCAGTTCTTC.

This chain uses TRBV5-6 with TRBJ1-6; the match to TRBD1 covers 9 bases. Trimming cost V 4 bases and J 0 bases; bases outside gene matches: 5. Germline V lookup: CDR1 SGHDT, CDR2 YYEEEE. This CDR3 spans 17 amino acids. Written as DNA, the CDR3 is TGTGCCAGCAGCGAGGACAGGGGTCCCTCCTATAATTCACCCCTCCACTTT. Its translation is CASSEDRGPSYNSPLHF.

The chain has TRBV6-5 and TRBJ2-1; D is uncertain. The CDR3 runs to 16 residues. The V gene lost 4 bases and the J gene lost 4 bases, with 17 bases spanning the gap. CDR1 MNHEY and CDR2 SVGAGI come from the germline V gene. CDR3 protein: CASSSSSSVRYNEQFF. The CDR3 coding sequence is TGTGCCAGCAGTTCGTCATCCAGCGTGCGATACAATGAGCAGTTCTTC.

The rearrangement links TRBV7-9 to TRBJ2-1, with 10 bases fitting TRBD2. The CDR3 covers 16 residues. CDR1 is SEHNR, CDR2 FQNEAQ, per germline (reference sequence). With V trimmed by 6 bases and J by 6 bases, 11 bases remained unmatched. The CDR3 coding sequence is TGTGCCAGCAGGGGTCTTGCTAGCGGGGGTGGCAATGAGCAGTTCTTC. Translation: CASRGLASGGGNEQFF.

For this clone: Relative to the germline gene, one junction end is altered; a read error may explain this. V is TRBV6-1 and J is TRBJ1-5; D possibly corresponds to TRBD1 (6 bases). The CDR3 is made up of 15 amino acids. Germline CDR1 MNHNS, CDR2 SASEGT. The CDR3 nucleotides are TGTGCCAGCAAGGGGGGGGTTGAAAGCAATCAGCCCCGGCATTTT. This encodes CASKGGVESNQPRHF.

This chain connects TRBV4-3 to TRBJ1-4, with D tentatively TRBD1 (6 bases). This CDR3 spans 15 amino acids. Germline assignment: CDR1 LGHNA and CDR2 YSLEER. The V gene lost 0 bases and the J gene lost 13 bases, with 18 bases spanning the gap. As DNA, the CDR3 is TGCGCCAGCAGCCAAGATCCCCTGACAGGTTCAAGACTGTTTTTT. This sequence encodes CASSQDPLTGSRLFF.

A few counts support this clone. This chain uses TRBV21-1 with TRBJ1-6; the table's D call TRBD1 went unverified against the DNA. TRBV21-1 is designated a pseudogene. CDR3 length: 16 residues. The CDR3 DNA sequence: TGTGCCAGCAGCAAAGAACAGGATCTGAGGAATTCACCCCTCCACTTT. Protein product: CASSKEQDLRNSPLHF.

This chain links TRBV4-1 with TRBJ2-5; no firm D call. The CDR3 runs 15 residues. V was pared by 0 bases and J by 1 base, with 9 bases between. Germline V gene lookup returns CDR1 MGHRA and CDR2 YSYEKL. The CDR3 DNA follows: TGCGCCAGCAGCCAAGAGAGACAAATCCAAGAGACCCAGTACTTC. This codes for CASSQERQIQETQYF.

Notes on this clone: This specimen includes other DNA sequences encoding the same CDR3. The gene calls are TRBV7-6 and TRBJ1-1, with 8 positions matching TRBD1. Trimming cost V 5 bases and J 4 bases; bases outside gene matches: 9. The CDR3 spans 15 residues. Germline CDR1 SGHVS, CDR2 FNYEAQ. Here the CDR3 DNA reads TGTGCCAGCAGCCTCGATACAGGGGGAATCACTGAAGCTTTCTTT. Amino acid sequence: CASSLDTGGITEAFF.

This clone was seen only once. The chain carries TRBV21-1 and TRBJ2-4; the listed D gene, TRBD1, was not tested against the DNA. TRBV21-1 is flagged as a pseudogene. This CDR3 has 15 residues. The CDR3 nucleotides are TGTGCCAGCAGACTACAGGGGGAGGACAAAAACATTCAGTACTTC. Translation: CASRLQGEDKNIQYF.

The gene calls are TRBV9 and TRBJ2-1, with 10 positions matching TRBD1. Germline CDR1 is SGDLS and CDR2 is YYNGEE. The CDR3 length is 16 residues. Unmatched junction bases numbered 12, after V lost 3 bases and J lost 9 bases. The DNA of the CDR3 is TGTGCCAGCAGCGATAGTCCCGGGACAGGGGTTACTGAGCAGTTCTTC. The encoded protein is CASSDSPGTGVTEQFF.

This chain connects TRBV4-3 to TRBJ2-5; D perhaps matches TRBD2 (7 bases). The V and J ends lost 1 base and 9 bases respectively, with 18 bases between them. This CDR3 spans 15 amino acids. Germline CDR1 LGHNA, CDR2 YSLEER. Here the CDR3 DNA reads TGCGCCAGCAGCCAAGGGGGGGGCTGGGAATATGCCCAGTACTTC. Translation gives CASSQGGGWEYAQYF.

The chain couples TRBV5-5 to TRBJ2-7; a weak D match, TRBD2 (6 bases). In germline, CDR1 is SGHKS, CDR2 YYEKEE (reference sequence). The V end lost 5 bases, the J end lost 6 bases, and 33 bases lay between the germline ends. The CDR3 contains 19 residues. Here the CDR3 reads CASSADKGLSSDSGGEQYF. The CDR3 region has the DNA TGTGCCAGCAGTGCAGATAAGGGACTCTCGTCCGACTCTGGGGGCGAGCAGTACTTC.

This CDR3 is CASSLVSPTYNEQFF. The CDR3 DNA is TGCGCCAGCAGCTTGGTGTCTCCAACTTACAATGAGCAGTTCTTC. The rearrangement links TRBV5-1 to TRBJ2-1; D gene uncertain. Deletions cut 0 bases from V and 4 bases from J, with 11 bases between. CDR3 length: 15 residues. The germline V gene encodes CDR1 SGHRS and CDR2 YFSETQ. Supplemented by reference TRBV5-1 and TRBJ2-1, the full variable domain reads KAGVTQTPRYLIKTRGQQVTLSCSPISGHRSVSWYQQTPGQGLQFLFEYFSETQRNKGNFPGRFSGRQFSNSRSEMNVSTLELGDSALYLCASSLVSPTYNEQFFGPGTRLTVL.

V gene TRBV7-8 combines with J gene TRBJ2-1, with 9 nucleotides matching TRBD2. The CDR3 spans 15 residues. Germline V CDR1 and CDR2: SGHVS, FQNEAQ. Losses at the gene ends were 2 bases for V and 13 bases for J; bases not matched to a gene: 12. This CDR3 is CASSLQRLAVRNQFF. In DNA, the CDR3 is TGTGCCAGCAGCTTACAAAGACTAGCGGTAAGGAACCAGTTCTTC.